This note documents a single TCR beta chain sequence. The protocol was immunoSEQ multiplex PCR, while the TCRdb copy is restricted to in-frame clones and leaves out a portion. The sample contains hundreds of thousands of clones, approximately 80% of which appear only once. This sample is part of a study of control samples from healthy donors and cancer patients. Trimming shortened V by 2 bases and J by 8 bases, and 12 bases separated the two germline ends. The V gene's germline CDR1 is KGHDR and CDR2 SFDVKD. The CDR3 is 14 residues long. The V gene is TRBV24-1, the J gene TRBJ2-1, with D tentatively TRBD2 (6 bases). The clonotype originates from a woman aged 60 to 75 with lung cancer. Sequencing was performed on PBMCs. Here the CDR3 reads CATSDSGGNHEQFF. In nucleotides, the CDR3 is TGTGCCACCAGTGATTCCGGAGGGAACCATGAGCAGTTCTTC.